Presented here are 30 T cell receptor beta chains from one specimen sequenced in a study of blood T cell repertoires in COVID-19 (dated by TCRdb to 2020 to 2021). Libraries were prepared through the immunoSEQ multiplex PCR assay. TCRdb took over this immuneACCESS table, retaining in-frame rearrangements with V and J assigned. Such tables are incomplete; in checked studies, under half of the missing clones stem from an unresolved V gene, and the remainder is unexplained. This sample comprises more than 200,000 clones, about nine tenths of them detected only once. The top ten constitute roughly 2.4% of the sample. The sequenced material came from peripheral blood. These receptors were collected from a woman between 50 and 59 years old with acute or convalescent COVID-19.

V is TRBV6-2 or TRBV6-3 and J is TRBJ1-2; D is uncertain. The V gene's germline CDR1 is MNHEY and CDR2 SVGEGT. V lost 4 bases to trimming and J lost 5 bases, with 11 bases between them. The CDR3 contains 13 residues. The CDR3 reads CASSFQWSYGYTF. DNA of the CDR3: TGTGCCAGCAGTTTTCAGTGGTCTTATGGCTACACCTTC.

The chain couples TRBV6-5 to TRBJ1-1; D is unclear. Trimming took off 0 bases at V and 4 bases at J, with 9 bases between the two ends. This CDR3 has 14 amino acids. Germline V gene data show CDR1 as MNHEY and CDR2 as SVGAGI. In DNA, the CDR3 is TGTGCCAGCAGTTACTCGAGGTCGATCACTGAAGCTTTCTTT. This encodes CASSYSRSITEAFF.

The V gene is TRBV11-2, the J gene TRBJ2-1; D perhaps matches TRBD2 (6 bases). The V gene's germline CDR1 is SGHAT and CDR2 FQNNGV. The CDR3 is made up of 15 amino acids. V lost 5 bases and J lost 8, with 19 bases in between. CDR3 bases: TGTGCCAGCAGCCCATGGGCTAGCGAAGTGTATGAGCAGTTCTTC. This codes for CASSPWASEVYEQFF.

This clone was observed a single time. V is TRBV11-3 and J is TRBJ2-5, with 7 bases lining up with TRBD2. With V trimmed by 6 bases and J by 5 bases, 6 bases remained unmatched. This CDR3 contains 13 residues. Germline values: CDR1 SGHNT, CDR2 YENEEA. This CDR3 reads CASRGRAEETQYF. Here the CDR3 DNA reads TGTGCCAGCAGAGGGAGGGCCGAGGAGACCCAGTACTTC.

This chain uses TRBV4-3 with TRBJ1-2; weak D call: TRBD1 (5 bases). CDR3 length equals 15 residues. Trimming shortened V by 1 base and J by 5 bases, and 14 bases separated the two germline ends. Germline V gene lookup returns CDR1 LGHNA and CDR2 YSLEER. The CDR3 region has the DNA TGCGCCAGCAGCCAAGTGGGGGAGGGATTGTATGGCTACACCTTC. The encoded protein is CASSQVGEGLYGYTF.

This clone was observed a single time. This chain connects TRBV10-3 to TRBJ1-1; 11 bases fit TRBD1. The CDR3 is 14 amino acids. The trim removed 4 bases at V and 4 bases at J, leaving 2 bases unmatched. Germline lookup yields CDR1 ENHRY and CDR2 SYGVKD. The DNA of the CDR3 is TGTGCCATCAGTGTGGGGACAGGGGGCACTGAAGCTTTCTTT. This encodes CAISVGTGGTEAFF.

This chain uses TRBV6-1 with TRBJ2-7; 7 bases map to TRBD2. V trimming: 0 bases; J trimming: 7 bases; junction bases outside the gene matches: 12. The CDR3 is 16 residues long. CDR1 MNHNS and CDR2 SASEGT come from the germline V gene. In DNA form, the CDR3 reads TGTGCCAGCAGTGAAGCTGTCCTAGCGGAGCCCTGGGAGCAGTACTTC. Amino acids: CASSEAVLAEPWEQYF.

CDR3 coding DNA: TGTGCCAGCAGTTACCCCAGCGGGGGGGCCGATGAGCAGTTCTTC. The encoded protein is CASSYPSGGADEQFF. V and J are TRBV6-5 and TRBJ2-1, with TRBD2 matching 10 bases. J lost 8 bases, V lost 2 bases, and 6 bases had no gene match. The germline V gene has CDR1 MNHEY and CDR2 SVGAGI. The CDR3 has 15 amino acids.

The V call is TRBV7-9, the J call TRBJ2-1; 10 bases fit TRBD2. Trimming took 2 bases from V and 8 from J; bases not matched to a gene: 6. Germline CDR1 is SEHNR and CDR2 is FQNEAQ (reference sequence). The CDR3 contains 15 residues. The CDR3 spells CASSLTSGRVDEQFF. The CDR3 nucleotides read TGTGCCAGCAGCTTAACGAGCGGGAGGGTGGATGAGCAGTTCTTC.

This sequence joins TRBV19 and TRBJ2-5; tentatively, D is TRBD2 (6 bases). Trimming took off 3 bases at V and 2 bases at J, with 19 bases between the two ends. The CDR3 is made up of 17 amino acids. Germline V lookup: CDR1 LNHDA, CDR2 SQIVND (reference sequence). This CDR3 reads CASSMGGAGRGQETQYF. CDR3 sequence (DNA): TGTGCCAGTAGTATGGGAGGTGCGGGAAGGGGACAAGAGACCCAGTACTTC.

CDR3 region: CASSARSGSGSYEQYF. The CDR3 DNA reads as TGTGCCAGCAGCGCCCGTAGCGGGAGCGGGTCCTACGAGCAGTACTTC. V is TRBV7-9 and J is TRBJ2-7, with 9 bases aligning to TRBD2. The CDR3 has 16 residues. Trimming at V came to 5 bases and at J to 1 base, leaving 9 bases not matched to a gene. Germline CDR1 reads SEHNR; CDR2 reads FQNEAQ (reference sequence).

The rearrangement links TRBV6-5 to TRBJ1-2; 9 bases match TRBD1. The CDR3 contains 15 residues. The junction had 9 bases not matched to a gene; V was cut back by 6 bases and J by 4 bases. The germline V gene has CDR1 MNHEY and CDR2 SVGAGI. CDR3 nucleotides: TGTGCCAGCAGAGGGGGGACAGGGATTTTCTATGGCTACACCTTC. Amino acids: CASRGGTGIFYGYTF.

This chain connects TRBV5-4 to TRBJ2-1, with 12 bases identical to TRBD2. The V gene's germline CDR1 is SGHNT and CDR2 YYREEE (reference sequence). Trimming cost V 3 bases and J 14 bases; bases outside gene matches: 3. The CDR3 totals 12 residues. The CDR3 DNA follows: TGTGCCAGCAGCTACCTAGCGGGGGGGGAGTTCTTC. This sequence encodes CASSYLAGGEFF.

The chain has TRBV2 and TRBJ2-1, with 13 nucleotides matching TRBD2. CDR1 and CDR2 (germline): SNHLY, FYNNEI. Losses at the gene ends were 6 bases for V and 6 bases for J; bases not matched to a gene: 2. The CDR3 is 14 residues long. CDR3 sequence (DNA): TGTGCCAGCAGCGGGACTAGCGGGGTCAATGAGCAGTTCTTC. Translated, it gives CASSGTSGVNEQFF.

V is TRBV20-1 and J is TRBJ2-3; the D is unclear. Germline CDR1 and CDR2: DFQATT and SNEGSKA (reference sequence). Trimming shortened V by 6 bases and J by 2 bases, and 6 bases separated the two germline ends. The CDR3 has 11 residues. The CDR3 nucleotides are TGCAGTGCCAAAATCACAGATACGCAGTATTTT. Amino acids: CSAKITDTQYF.

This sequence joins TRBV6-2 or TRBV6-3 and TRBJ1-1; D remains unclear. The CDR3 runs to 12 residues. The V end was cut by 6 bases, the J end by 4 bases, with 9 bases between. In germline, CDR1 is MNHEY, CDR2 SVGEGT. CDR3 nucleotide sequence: TGTGCCAGCAGCCGCACCGGCACTGAAGCTTTCTTT. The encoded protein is CASSRTGTEAFF.

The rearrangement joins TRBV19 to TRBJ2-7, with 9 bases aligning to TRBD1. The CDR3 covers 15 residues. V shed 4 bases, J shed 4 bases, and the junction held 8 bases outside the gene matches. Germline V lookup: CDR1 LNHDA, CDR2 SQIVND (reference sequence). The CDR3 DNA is TGTGCCAGTAGTAGGGGCCCGGACAGGGGTTACGAGCAGTACTTC. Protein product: CASSRGPDRGYEQYF.

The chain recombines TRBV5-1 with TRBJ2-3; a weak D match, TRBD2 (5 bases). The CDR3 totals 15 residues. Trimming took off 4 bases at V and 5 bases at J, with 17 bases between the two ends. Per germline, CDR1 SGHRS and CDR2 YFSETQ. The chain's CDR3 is CASSSEGSDRDTQYF. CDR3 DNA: TGCGCCAGCAGCAGCGAGGGCTCAGATAGAGATACGCAGTATTTT.

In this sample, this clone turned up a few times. The DNA of the CDR3 is TGCGCCAGCAGCGAGGGTCCACAGGGAAGCTCCTACGAGCAGTACTTC. Translating gives CASSEGPQGSSYEQYF. The chain employs TRBV5-1 and TRBJ2-7, with D maybe TRBD1 (6 bases). From germline, CDR1 is SGHRS and CDR2 YFSETQ. The CDR3 runs 16 residues. Deletions cut 4 bases from V and 0 bases from J, with 17 bases between.

CDR3 in amino acids: CASSFDGGYTEAFF. CDR3 nucleotide sequence: TGTGCCAGCAGCTTCGACGGGGGGTACACTGAAGCTTTCTTT. The rearrangement links TRBV7-8 to TRBJ1-1, with D maybe TRBD1 (5 bases). The CDR3 is made up of 14 amino acids. Per germline, CDR1 SGHVS and CDR2 FQNEAQ. V shed 3 bases and J shed 3 bases, with 11 bases lying between them.

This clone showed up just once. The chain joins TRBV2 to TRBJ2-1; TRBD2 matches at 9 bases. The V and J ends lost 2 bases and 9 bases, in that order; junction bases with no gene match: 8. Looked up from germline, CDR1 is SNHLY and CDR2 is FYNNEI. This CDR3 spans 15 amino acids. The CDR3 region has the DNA TGTGCCAGCAGTGAAAGGCTAGCGGGAAGGGGTGAGCAGTTCTTC. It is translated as CASSERLAGRGEQFF.

The CDR3 is CASSFKGGTEAFF. DNA for the CDR3: TGTGCCAGCAGCTTTAAGGGAGGGACTGAAGCTTTCTTT. This chain uses TRBV5-4 with TRBJ1-1; D is uncertain. There are 13 residues in the CDR3. Germline loops: CDR1 SGHNT, CDR2 YYREEE (reference sequence). The V gene lost 2 bases and the J gene lost 5 bases, with 10 bases spanning the gap.

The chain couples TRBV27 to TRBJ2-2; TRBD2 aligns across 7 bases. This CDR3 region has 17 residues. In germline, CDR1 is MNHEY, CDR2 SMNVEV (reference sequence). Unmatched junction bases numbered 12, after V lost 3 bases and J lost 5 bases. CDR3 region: CASSLRSGGPGTGELFF. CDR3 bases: TGTGCCAGCAGTTTGAGGTCGGGGGGACCGGGGACCGGGGAGCTGTTTTTT.

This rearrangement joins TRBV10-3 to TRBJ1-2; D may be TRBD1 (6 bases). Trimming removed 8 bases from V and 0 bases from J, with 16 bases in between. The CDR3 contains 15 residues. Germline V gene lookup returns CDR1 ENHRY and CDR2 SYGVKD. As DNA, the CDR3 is TGTGCCATCGGAGCTTCGGGACAAGCTAACTATGGCTACACCTTC. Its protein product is CAIGASGQANYGYTF.

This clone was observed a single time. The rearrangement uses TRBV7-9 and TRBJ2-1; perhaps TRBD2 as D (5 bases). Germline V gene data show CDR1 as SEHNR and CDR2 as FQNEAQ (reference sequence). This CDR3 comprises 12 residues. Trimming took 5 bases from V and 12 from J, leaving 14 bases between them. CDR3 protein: CASSTTAGGQFF. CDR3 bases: TGTGCCAGCAGCACCACGGCGGGTGGGCAGTTCTTC.

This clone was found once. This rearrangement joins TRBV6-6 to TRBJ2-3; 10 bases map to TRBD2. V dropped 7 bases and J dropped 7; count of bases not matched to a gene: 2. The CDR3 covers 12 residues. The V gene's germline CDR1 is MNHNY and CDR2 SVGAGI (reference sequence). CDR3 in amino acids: CASKRGGYTQYF. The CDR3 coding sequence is TGTGCCAGCAAGCGGGGGGGCTATACGCAGTATTTT.

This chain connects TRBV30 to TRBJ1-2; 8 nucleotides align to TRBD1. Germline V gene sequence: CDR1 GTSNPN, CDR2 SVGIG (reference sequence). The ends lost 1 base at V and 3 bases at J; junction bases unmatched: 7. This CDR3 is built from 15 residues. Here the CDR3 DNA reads TGTGCCTGGAGTGCTAGCGCAGGGGGCGACTATGGCTACACCTTC. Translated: CAWSASAGGDYGYTF.

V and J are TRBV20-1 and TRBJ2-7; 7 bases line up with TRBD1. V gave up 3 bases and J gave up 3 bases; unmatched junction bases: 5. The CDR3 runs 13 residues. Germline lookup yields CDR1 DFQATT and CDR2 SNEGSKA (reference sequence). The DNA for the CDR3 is TGCAGTGCTAGTGGGGACAGCAACTACGAGCAGTACTTC. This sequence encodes CSASGDSNYEQYF.

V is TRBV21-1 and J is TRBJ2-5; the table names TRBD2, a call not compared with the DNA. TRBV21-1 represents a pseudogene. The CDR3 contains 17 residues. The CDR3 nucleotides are TGTGCCAGCAGCCGACTAGCGGGAGGGCCGGGGCAAGAGACCCAGTACTTC. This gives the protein CASSRLAGGPGQETQYF.

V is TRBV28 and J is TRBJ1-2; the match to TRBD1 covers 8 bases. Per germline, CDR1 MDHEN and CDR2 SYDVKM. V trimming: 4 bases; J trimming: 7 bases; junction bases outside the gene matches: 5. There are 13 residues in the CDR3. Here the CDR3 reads CASSSGGAGGYTF. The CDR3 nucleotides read TGTGCCAGCAGTTCAGGGGGCGCGGGTGGCTACACCTTC.